The 13 T cell receptor beta chains presented below share a single source sample, sequenced in a study of early T cells in non-severe SARS-CoV-2 infection. One entry per CDR3 protein, called by TCRdb with MiXCR from the 5' RACE reads. The table records tens of thousands of distinct CDR3 sequences, around 13% of them present only once. Sequenced sample: whole blood. The receptors come from an adult who was a healthcare worker with PCR-confirmed SARS-CoV-2 infection or an uninfected control (not recorded which).

This clonotype came up a few times. The rearrangement links TRBV28 to TRBJ2-5; D is ambiguous. The CDR3 totals 11 residues. The V end was cut by 6 bases, the J end by 9 bases, with 11 bases between. CDR1 and CDR2 from the germline V gene are MDHEN and SYDVKM. CDR3 nucleotides: TGTGCCAGCAGCCCCACCGGCGCCCAGTACTTC. Encoded protein: CASSPTGAQYF.

This clonotype was seen more than once but under ten times. The chain recombines TRBV6-2 or TRBV6-3 with TRBJ2-5; D perhaps matches TRBD1 (6 bases). The V and J ends lost 6 bases and 1 base respectively, with 9 bases between them. Germline values: CDR1 MNHEY, CDR2 SVGEGT. The CDR3 totals 13 residues. The CDR3 here is CASRDSPQETQYF. CDR3 coding DNA: TGTGCCAGCAGGGACAGTCCCCAAGAGACCCAGTACTTC.

At least ten counts were recorded for this clonotype. The chain uses TRBV9 and TRBJ2-4; either TRBD1 or TRBD2 may supply D (6 bases each). This CDR3 region has 14 residues. Trimming removed 3 bases from V and 8 bases from J, with 15 bases in between. Germline CDR1 SGDLS, CDR2 YYNGEE. The DNA for the CDR3 is TGTGCCAGCAGCGGATCGTCGGAGGGGGACATTCAGTACTTC. This translates into CASSGSSEGDIQYF.

The table lists this clonotype with many counts. The genes are TRBV6-2 or TRBV6-3 and TRBJ2-7, with TRBD2 as a possible D gene (7 bases). Trimming took off 7 bases at V and 6 bases at J, with 16 bases between the two ends. Germline V gene data show CDR1 as MNHEY and CDR2 as SVGEGT. The CDR3 runs 13 residues. The CDR3 protein is CASTKGGPGEQYF. CDR3 DNA: TGTGCCAGCACCAAGGGGGGGCCGGGCGAGCAGTACTTC.

This clonotype came up many times. This rearrangement joins TRBV20-1 to TRBJ2-3; TRBD2 agrees at 10 bases. The germline gives CDR1 DFQATT, CDR2 SNEGSKA (reference sequence). The CDR3 length is 15 residues. V was pared by 0 bases and J by 5 bases, with 5 bases of the junction left unmatched. DNA for the CDR3: TGCAGTGCTAGAGAGAGTAGCGGGGGGTTAGATACGCAGTATTTT. Its protein is CSARESSGGLDTQYF.

The chain couples TRBV7-9 to TRBJ2-7, with TRBD2 matching over 10 bases. V gave up 5 bases and J gave up 3 bases; unmatched junction bases: 7. CDR1 SEHNR and CDR2 FQNEAQ come from the germline V gene (reference sequence). The CDR3 is 15 residues long. The CDR3 protein is CASSPSSGGYYEQYF. The CDR3 DNA reads as TGTGCCAGCAGCCCCTCTAGCGGGGGCTACTACGAGCAGTACTTC. Looking up the rest from reference TRBV7-9 and TRBJ2-7 gives the full variable domain: DTGVSQNPRHKITKRGQNVTFRCDPISEHNRLYWYRQTLGQGPEFLTYFQNEAQLEKSRLLSDRFSAERPKGSFSTLEIQRTEQGDSAMYLCASSPSSGGYYEQYFGPGTRLTVT.

This clonotype was observed a handful of times. Written as DNA, the CDR3 is TGCAGCGTGGATAAGGGTTCTGGGGGAGCGATGAACACTGAAGCTTTCTTT. Translation: CSVDKGSGGAMNTEAFF. V is TRBV29-1 and J is TRBJ1-1; perhaps TRBD1 as D (5 bases). The CDR3 runs to 17 residues. V shed 6 bases and J shed 0 bases, with 23 bases lying between them. The V gene's germline CDR1 is SQVTM and CDR2 ANQGSEA.

In its sample, this clonotype was seen a few times. V gene TRBV6-5 combines with J gene TRBJ1-4; D is uncertain. The CDR3 length is 15 residues. The germline V gene encodes CDR1 MNHEY and CDR2 SVGAGI. V lost 0 bases and J 5 bases, leaving 10 bases between the germline ends. This CDR3 is CASSYSWRSNEKLFF. CDR3 nucleotide sequence: TGTGCCAGCAGTTACTCGTGGCGCAGCAATGAAAAACTGTTTTTT.

This clonotype was picked up a small number of times. The V and J genes are TRBV30 and TRBJ2-5; D is possibly TRBD2 (6 bases). This CDR3 region has 13 residues. V lost 0 bases to trimming and J lost 3 bases, with 8 bases between them. Per the germline V gene, CDR1 is GTSNPN and CDR2 is SVGIG (reference sequence). The CDR3 is CAWSVRREETQYF. CDR3 DNA: TGTGCCTGGAGTGTGAGGAGGGAAGAGACCCAGTACTTC.

This clonotype has a count of ten or more. This sequence joins TRBV7-2 and TRBJ2-5; TRBD1 matches 7 bases. The V and J ends lost 2 bases and 7 bases, in that order; junction bases with no gene match: 16. This CDR3 contains 17 residues. The germline gives CDR1 SGHTA, CDR2 FQGNSA. This chain's CDR3 is CASSLQNRGQSGGTQYF. CDR3 nucleotides: TGTGCCAGCAGCTTACAAAACAGGGGCCAGAGTGGCGGGACCCAGTACTTC.

This clonotype was detected only a few times. V usage is TRBV18 and J usage is TRBJ2-3, with D possibly being TRBD1 (6 bases). There are 13 residues in the CDR3. V was shortened by 2 bases and J by 4 bases, with 7 bases between the two germline ends. Germline CDR1 reads KGHSH; CDR2 reads LQKENI. CDR3 coding DNA: TGTGCCAGCTCACCAGGGGGCCCAGATACGCAGTATTTT. This codes for CASSPGGPDTQYF.

This clonotype has at least ten counts. The J gene is TRBJ2-7, the V gene TRBV7-2; D ambiguous. Germline V gene lookup returns CDR1 SGHTA and CDR2 FQGNSA. This CDR3 contains 12 residues. Trimming cost V 5 bases and J 3 bases, with 8 bases left between them. In nucleotides, the CDR3 is TGTGCCAGCAGCACAGATGGCTACGAGCAGTACTTC. Protein: CASSTDGYEQYF. The full variable domain, rest sourced from reference TRBV7-2 and TRBJ2-7, is GAGVSQSPSNKVTEKGKDVELRCDPISGHTALYWYRQSLGQGLEFLIYFQGNSAPDKSGLPSDRFSAERTGGSVSTLTIQRTQQEDSAVYLCASSTDGYEQYFGPGTRLTVT.

The chain uses TRBV7-2 and TRBJ2-5; maybe TRBD1 (5 bases). V lost 0 bases, J lost 1 base, and 9 bases lay in between. CDR3 length: 15 amino acids. Germline V gene data show CDR1 as SGHTA and CDR2 as FQGNSA. For the CDR3, the DNA is TGTGCCAGCAGCTTAGCGGGGCAGACCCAAGAGACCCAGTACTTC. This sequence encodes CASSLAGQTQETQYF.